This T cell receptor (beta chain) was recorded in a study of pediatric ulcerative colitis. This CDR3 region has 15 residues. Trimming shortened V by 4 bases and J by 0 bases, and 12 bases separated the two germline ends. The germline CDR1 and CDR2 sequences are MNHEY and SMNVEV (reference sequence). Study results and caveats: Blood-derived T cells may be present in rectal pinch biopsies.

The assay was immunoSEQ multiplex PCR, and TCRdb's table has in-frame clones only and misses some. The data show roughly 49,000 clones, with around 76% seen just once and 3% to 4.5% held by the top ten. Rectal tissue came from one to two pinch biopsies taken at colonoscopy. In the case of this clone: Its target is unknown.

This sequence originates from a girl under 18 with moderate ulcerative colitis. The specimen sequenced was gut tissue. The chain joins TRBV27 to TRBJ2-5; D possibly corresponds to TRBD1 (6 bases). The CDR3 DNA sequence: TGTGCCAGCAGTTCGATACAGGGAAACCAAGAGACCCAGTACTTC. Translation gives CASSSIQGNQETQYF.